This T cell receptor (beta chain) comes out of a study of T cell responses to AZD1222 COVID-19 vaccine. Study-level findings and limits: Just a handful of AZD1222 recipients tested seropositive at baseline. White British ancestry dominated among donors, who included more females, and clonal diversity was possibly underestimated. Spike-wide coverage was observed for vaccine-associated CD4 TCRs, with dominant responses at 160-218 and 743-854. Researchers took repertoire samples only after the peak T cell response had come.

The data were produced by immunoSEQ multiplex PCR, yet TCRdb's version contains in-frame clones alone and is incomplete. Seen here are about 200,000 clones, 85% to 95% observed once, and the top ten hold approximately 1%. Germline assignment: CDR1 LNHDA and CDR2 SQIVND (reference sequence). This CDR3 is 15 amino acids long. The V segment lost 3 bases and the J segment 4 bases; nucleotides outside the gene matches: 6. A note on this clone: Antigen: not known.

This specimen was peripheral blood, taken on day 0 of MenACWY control vaccination. This TCR was recovered from an adult in good health. The chain couples TRBV19 to TRBJ1-2; TRBD1 agrees at 9 bases. Written as DNA, the CDR3 is TGTGCCAGTAGTATCCGGACAGGGGAAGGCTATGGCTACACCTTC. Translating it yields CASSIRTGEGYGYTF.